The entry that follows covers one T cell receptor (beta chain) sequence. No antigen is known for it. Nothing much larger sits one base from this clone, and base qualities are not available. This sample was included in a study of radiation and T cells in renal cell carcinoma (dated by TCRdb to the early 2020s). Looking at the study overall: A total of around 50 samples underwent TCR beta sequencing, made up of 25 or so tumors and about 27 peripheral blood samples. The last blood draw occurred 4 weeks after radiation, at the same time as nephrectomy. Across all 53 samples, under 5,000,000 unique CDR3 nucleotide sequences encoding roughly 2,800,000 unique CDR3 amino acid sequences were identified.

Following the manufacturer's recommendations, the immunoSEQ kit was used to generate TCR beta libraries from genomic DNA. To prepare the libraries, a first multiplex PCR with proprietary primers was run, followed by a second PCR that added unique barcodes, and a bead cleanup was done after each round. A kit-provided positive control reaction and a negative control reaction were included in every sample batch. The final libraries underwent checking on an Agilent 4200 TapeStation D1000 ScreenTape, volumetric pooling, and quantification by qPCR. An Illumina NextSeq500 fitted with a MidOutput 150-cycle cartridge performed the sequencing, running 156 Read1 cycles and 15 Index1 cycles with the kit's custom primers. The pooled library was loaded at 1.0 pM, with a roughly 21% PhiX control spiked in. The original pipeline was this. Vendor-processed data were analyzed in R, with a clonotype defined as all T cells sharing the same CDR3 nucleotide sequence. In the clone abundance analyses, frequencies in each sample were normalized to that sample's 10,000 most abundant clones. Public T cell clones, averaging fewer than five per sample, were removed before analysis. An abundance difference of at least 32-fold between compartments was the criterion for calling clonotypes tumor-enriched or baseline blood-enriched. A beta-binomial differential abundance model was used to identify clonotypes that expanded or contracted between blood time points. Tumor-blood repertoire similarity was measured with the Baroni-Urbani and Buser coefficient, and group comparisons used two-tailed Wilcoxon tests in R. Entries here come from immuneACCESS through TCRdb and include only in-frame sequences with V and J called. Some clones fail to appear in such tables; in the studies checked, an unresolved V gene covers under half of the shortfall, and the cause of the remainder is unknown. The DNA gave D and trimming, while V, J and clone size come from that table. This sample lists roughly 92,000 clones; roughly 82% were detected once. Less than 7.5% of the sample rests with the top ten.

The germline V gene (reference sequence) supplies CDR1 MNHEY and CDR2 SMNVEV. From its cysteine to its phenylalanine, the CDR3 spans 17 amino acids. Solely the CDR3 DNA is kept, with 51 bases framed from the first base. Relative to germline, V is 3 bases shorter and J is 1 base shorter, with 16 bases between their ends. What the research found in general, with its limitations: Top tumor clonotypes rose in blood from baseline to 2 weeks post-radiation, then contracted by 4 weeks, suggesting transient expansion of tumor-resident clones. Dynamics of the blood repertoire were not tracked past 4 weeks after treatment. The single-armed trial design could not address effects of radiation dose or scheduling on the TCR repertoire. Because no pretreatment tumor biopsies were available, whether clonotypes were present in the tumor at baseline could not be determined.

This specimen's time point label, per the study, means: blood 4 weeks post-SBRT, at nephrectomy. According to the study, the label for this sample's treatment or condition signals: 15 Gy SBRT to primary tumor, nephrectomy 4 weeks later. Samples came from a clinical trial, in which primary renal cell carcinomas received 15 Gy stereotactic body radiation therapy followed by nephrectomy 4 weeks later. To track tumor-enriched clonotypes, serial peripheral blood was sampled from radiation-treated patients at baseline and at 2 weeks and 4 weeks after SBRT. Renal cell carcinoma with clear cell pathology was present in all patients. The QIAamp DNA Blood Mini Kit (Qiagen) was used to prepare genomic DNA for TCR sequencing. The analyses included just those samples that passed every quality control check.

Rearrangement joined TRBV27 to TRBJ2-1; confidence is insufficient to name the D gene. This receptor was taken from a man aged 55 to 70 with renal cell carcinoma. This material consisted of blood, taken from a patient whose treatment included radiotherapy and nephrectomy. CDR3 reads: CASSFRQVQASYNEQFF. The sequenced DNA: TGTGCCAGCAGTTTTAGGCAGGTGCAGGCGTCCTACAATGAGCAGTTCTTC.